This entry is about one T cell receptor (beta chain). This specimen includes other DNA sequences encoding the same CDR3. The CDR3 loop spans 13 amino acids. Germline CDR1 is MDHEN and CDR2 is SYDVKM. Between the trimmed V and J ends, which lost 3 bases and 5 bases, there was a span of 8 bases. Sequenced by immunoSEQ multiplex PCR; TCRdb stores in-frame clones only, minus some. The profile shows 250,000 or so clones, approximately 85% of them singletons. The sample belongs to a study of blood T cell repertoires in COVID-19. About the research overall: Sources were T cells, B-cell-depleted T cells, or PBMCs; the material itself was cDNA or gDNA.

This clonotype was obtained from a woman aged 50 to 65 who had recovered from COVID-19. The V and J genes are TRBV28 and TRBJ2-1; a possible D gene is TRBD1 (5 bases). The sequenced sample consisted of PBMCs or T cells enriched from blood (not recorded which). The CDR3 reads CASSLSGNNEQFF. CDR3 DNA sequence: TGTGCCAGCAGTTTGTCAGGGAACAATGAGCAGTTCTTC. Variable domain in full (rest from reference TRBV28 and TRBJ2-1): DVKVTQSSRYLVKRTGEKVFLECVQDMDHENMFWYRQDPGLGLRLIYFSYDVKMKEKGDIPEGYSVSREKKERFSLILESASTNQTSMYLCASSLSGNNEQFFGPGTRLTVL.